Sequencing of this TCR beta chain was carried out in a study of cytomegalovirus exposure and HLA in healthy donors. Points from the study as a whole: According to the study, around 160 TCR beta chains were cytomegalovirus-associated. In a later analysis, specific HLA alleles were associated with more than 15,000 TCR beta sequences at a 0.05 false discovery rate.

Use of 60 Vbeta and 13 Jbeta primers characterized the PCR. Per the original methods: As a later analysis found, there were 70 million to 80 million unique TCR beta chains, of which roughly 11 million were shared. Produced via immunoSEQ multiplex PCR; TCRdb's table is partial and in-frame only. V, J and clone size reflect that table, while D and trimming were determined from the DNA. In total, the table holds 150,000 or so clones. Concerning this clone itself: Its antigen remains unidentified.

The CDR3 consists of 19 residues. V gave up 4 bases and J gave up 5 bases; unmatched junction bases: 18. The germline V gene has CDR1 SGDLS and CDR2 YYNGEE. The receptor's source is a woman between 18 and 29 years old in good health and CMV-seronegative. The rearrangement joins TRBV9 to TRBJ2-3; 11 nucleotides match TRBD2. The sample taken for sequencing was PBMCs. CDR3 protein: CASSSPGLAVPPGGDTQYF. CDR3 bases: TGTGCCAGCAGCTCCCCGGGACTAGCGGTACCTCCTGGGGGAGATACGCAGTATTTT.